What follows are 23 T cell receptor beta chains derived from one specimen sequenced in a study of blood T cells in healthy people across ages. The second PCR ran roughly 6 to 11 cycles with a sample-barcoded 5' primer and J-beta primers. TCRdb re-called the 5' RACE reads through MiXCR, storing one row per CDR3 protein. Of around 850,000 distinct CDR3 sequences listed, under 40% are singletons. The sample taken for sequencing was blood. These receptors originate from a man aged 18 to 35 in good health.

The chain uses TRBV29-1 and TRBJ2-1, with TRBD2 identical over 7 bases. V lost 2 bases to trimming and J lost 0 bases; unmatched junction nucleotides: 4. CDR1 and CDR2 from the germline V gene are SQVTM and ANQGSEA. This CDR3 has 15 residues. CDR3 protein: CSVERLADSYNEQFF. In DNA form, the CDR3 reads TGCAGCGTTGAACGCCTAGCGGACTCCTACAATGAGCAGTTCTTC.

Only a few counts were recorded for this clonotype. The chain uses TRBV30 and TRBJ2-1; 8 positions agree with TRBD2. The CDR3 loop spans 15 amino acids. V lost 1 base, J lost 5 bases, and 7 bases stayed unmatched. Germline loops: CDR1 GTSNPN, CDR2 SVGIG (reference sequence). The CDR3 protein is CAWSGRGGGNNEQFF. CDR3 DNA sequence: TGTGCCTGGAGTGGTCGGGGGGGAGGGAACAATGAGCAGTTCTTC.

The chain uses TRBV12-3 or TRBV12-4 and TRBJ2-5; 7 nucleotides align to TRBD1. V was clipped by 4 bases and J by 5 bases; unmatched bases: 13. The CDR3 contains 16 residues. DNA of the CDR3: TGTGCCAGCAGTTCCTTTGACAGGGTCCGACAGGAGACCCAGTACTTC. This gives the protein CASSSFDRVRQETQYF.

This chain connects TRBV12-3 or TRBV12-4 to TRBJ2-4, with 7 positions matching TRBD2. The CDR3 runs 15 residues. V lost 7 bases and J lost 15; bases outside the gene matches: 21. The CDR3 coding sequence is TGTGCCAGCACCCTCAGTGGGACTAAGAAGAAGACCCTGTACTTC. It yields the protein CASTLSGTKKKTLYF.

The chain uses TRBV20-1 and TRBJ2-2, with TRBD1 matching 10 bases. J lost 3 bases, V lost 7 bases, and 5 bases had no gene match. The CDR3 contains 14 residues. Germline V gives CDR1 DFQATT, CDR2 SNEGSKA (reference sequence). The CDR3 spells CSVPGTGDTGELFF. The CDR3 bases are TGCAGTGTACCCGGGACAGGGGACACCGGGGAGCTGTTTTTT.

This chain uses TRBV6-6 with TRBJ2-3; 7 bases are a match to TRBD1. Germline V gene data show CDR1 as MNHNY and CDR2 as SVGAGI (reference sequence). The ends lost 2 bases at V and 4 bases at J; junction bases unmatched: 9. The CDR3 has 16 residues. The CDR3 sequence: CASSYPTGYSADTQYF. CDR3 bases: TGTGCCAGCAGTTACCCGACAGGGTATAGCGCAGATACGCAGTATTTT.

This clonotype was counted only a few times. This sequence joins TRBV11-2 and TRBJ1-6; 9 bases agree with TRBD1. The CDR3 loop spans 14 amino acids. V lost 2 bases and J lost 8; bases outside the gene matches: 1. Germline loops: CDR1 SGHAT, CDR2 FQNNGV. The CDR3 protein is CASSLTGGDSPLHF. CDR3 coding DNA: TGTGCCAGCAGCTTAACAGGGGGCGATTCACCCCTCCACTTT. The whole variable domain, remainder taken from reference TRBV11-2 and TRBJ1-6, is EAGVAQSPRYKIIEKRQSVAFWCNPISGHATLYWYQQILGQGPKLLIQFQNNGVVDDSQLPKDRFSAERLKGVDSTLKIQPAKLEDSAVYLCASSLTGGDSPLHFGNGTRLTVT.

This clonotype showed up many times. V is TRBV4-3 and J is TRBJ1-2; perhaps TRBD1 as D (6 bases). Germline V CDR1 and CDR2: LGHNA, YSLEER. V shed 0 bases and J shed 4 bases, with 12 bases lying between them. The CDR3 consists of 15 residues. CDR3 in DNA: TGCGCCAGCAGCCAAGAAGGCAGGGGAGGCTATGGCTACACCTTC. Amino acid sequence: CASSQEGRGGYGYTF.

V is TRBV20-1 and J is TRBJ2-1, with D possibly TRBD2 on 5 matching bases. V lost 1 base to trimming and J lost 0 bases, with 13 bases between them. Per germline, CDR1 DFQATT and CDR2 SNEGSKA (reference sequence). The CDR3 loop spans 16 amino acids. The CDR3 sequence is CSARGVSGNSYNEQFF. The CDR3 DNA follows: TGCAGTGCTAGAGGAGTGTCCGGGAACTCCTACAATGAGCAGTTCTTC.

CDR3 bases: TGTGCCAGCAGTGACACCGGGACAGGGGGCTTGAACACTGAAGCTTTCTTT. Translating gives CASSDTGTGGLNTEAFF. This chain links TRBV12-3 or TRBV12-4 with TRBJ1-1, with TRBD1 matching 12 bases. V shed 5 bases, J shed 0 bases, and the junction held 7 bases outside the gene matches. This CDR3 has 17 amino acids.

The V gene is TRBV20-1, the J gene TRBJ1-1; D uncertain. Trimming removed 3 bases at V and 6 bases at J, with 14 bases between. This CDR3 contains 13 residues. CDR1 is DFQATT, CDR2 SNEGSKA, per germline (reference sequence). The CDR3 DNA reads TGCAGTGCTAGGGAAATGGGGTGGGCTGAAGCTTTCTTT. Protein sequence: CSAREMGWAEAFF.

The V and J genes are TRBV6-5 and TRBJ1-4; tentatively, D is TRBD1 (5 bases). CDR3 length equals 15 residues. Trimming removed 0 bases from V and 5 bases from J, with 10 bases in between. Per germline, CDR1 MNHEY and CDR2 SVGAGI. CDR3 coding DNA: TGTGCCAGCAGTTACTCGGGGGTGGGGAATGAAAAACTGTTTTTT. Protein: CASSYSGVGNEKLFF.

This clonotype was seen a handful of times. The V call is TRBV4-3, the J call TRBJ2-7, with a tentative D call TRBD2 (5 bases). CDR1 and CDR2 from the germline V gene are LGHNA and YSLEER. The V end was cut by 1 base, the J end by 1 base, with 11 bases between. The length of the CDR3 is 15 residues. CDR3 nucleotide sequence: TGCGCCAGCAGCCAAGCCTTTCGGGGTTCCTACGAGCAGTACTTC. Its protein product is CASSQAFRGSYEQYF.

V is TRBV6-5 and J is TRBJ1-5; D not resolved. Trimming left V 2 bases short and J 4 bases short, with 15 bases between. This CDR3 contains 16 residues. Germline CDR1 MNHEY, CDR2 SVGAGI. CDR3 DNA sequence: TGTGCCAGCAGTTACGAAGGGCCACGAGGGAATCAGCCCCAGCATTTT. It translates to CASSYEGPRGNQPQHF.

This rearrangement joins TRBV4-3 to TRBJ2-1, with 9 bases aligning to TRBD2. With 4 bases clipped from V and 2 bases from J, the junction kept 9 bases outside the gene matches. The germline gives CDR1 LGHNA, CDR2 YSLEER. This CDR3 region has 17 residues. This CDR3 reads CASSPRLAEVTYNEQFF. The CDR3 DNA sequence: TGCGCCAGCAGCCCCAGACTAGCGGAGGTGACCTACAATGAGCAGTTCTTC.

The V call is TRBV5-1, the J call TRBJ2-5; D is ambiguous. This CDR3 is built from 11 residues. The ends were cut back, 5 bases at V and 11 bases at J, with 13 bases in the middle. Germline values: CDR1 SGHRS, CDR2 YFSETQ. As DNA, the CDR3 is TGCGCCAGCAGGGAAACCGATGAGCAGTACTTC. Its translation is CASRETDEQYF.

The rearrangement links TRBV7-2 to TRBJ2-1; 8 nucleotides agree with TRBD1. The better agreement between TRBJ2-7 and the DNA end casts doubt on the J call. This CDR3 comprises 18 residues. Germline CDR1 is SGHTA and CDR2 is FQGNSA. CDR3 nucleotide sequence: TGTGCCAGCAGCTACCGACAGGGGTACGGGACGACCTACAATGAGCAGTACTTC. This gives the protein CASSYRQGYGTTYNEQYF.

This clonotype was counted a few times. The CDR3 loop reads CAWTRGANYGYTF. The DNA for the CDR3 is TGTGCCTGGACCAGGGGTGCTAACTATGGCTACACCTTC. The rearrangement links TRBV30 to TRBJ1-2, with a possible D match to TRBD1 (6 bases). Trimming stripped 4 bases from V and 0 bases from J, with 9 bases between. The CDR3 contains 13 residues. The germline CDR1 and CDR2 sequences are GTSNPN and SVGIG (reference sequence).

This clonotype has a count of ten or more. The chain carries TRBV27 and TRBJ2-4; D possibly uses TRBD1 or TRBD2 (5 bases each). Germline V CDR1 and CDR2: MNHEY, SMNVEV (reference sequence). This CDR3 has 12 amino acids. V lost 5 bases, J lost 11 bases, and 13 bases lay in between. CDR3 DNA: TGTGCCAGCAGTGCACGAGGGGATGTTCAGTACTTC. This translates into CASSARGDVQYF.

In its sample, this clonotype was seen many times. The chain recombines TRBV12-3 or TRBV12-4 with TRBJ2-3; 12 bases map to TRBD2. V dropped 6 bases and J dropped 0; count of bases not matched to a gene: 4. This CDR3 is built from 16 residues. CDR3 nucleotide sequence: TGTGCCAGCAGCCTAGGGACTAGCGGGAGCACAGATACGCAGTATTTT. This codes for CASSLGTSGSTDTQYF.

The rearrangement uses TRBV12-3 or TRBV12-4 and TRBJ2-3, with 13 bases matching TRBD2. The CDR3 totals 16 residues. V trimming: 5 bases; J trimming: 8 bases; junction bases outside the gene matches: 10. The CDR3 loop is CASSPPGLAGMVTQYF. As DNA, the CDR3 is TGTGCCAGCAGTCCACCGGGACTAGCGGGAATGGTTACGCAGTATTTT.

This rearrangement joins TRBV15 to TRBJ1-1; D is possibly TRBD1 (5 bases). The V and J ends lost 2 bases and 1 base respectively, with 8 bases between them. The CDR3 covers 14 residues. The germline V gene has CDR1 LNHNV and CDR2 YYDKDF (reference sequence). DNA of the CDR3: TGTGCCACCAGCAGACGACAGAGGAACACTGAAGCTTTCTTT. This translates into CATSRRQRNTEAFF.

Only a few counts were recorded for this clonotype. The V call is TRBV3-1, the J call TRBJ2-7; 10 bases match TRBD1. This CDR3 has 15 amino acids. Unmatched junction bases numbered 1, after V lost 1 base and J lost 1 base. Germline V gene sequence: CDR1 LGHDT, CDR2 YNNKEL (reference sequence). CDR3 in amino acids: CASSQGGQGSYEQYF. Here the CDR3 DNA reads TGTGCCAGCAGCCAAGGGGGACAGGGGTCCTACGAGCAGTACTTC.